In this sample, the clone carrying this TCR beta chain turned up many times. Its cognate antigen is unknown. RNA transcripts provided the source from which TCR beta CDR3 regions were amplified. With the HTBI primer set, the TCR CDR3 went through a first round of RT-PCR. A single record per CDR3 protein comes from TCRdb applying MiXCR to the multiplex PCR reads. The table lists fewer than 450,000 distinct CDR3 sequences, roughly 20% of them singletons. CDR1 and CDR2 (germline): SGHTA, FQGNSA. The length of the CDR3 is 15 residues. V was pared by 0 bases and J by 3 bases, with 11 bases between. This specimen belongs to a study of T cells in Graves' hyperthyroidism and ophthalmopathy. Study observations and caveats: In validation, the model predicted ophthalmopathy. These predictions came a median roughly 6 months before onset.

Sequenced input: blood. The TCR was taken from a man aged 18 to 29 with Graves' ophthalmopathy. The chain links TRBV7-2 to TRBJ1-2; D is uncertain. The CDR3 here is CASSLAPSTYYGYTF. In DNA form, the CDR3 reads TGTGCCAGCAGCTTAGCTCCCTCCACGTACTATGGCTACACCTTC.